This T cell receptor beta chain was found in a study of T cell responses to AZD1222 COVID-19 vaccine. Overall study results and limits: Reportedly, close to half of spike-specific TCRs are directed against unmutated variant regions.

Per germline, CDR1 MNHEY and CDR2 SVGAGI. The CDR3 totals 15 residues. The V end lost 4 bases, the J end lost 8 bases, and 15 bases lay between the germline ends. Produced via immunoSEQ multiplex PCR; TCRdb's table is partial and in-frame only. Seen here are 70,000 or so clones, approximately 90% observed once, and the top ten hold 20%. On this clone: The antigen is undetermined.

The material sequenced was peripheral blood, taken on day 0 of AZD1222 vaccination. The rearrangement links TRBV6-5 to TRBJ1-6, with D perhaps TRBD1 (6 bases). The source is an adult in good health. The CDR3 loop is CASSLVLQGHSPLHF. The CDR3 DNA is TGTGCCAGCAGTTTAGTGCTACAGGGCCATTCACCCCTCCACTTT.